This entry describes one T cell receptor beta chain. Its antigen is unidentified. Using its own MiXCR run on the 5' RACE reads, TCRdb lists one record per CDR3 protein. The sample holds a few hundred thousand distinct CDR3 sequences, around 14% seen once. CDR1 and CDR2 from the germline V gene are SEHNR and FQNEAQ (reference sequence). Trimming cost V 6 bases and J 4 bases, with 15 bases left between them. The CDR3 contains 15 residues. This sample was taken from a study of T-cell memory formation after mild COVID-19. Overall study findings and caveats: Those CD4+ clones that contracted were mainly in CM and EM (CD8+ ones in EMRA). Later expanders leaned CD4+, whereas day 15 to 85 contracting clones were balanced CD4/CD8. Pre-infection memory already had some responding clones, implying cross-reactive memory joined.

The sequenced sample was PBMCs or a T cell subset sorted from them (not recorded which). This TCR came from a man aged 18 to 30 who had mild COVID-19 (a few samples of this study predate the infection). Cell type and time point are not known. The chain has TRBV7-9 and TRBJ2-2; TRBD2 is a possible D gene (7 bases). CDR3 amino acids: CASRLGGLATGELFF. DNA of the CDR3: TGTGCCAGCAGACTCGGGGGGCTGGCCACCGGGGAGCTGTTTTTT.